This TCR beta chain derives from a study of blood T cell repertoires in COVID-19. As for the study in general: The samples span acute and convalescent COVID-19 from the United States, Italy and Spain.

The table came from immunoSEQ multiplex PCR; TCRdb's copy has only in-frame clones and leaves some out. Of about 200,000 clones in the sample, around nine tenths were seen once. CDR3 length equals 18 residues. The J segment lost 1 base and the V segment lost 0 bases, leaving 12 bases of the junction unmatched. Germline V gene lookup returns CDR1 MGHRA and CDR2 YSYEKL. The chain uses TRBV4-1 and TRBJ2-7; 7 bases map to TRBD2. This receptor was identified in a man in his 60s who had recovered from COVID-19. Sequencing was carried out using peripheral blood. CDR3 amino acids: CASSQDKLWEGPSYEQYF. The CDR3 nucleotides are TGCGCCAGCAGCCAAGATAAATTGTGGGAGGGCCCTTCCTACGAGCAGTACTTC.